This is a list of T cell receptor beta chains from one sample in a study of cytomegalovirus exposure and HLA in healthy donors. Sequencing used immunoSEQ multiplex PCR; TCRdb keeps in-frame clones, though not all of them. Of 200,000 to 250,000 clones in the sample, 75% are singletons; the top ten hold 1.5% to 2%. Sequences were obtained from PBMCs. The receptors derive from a woman between 25 and 40 years old in good health and CMV-seronegative. Each CDR3 is given with its conserved first and last residue. A D gene is named only where the DNA matches it firmly. Part of the rows lack a size; the others show once, few, many or a class for expanded clones.

J | D | V | size | DNA | CDR3
TRBJ2-2 | TRBD1 | TRBV7-3 | . | TGTGCCAGCAGAGGGGGCAGGGGTACCACCGGGGAGCTGTTTTTT | CASRGGRGTTGELFF
TRBJ2-2 | TRBD1 | TRBV7-3 | . | TGTGCCAGCAGCTTAAGAGGGACAGGGCTAAACACCGGGGAGCTGTTTTTT | CASSLRGTGLNTGELFF
TRBJ1-1 | TRBD1 | TRBV7-9 | . | TGTGCCAGCAGCCTACTGACAGGGACTGAAGCTTTCTTT | CASSLLTGTEAFF
TRBJ1-3 | . | TRBV11-2 | . | TGTGCCAGCAGCTTGAGCTCTGGAAACACCATATATTTT | CASSLSSGNTIYF
TRBJ1-1 | . | TRBV6-1 | . | TGTGCCAGCAGTGAACTACACACTGAAGCTTTCTTT | CASSELHTEAFF
TRBJ2-1 | TRBD2 | TRBV5-1 | . | TGCGCCAGCAGCTCGACTAGCGAGCCAAACAATGAGCAGTTCTTC | CASSSTSEPNNEQFF
TRBJ2-7 | TRBD1 | TRBV11-2 | . | TGTGCCAGCAGCTTAGTGATGGGGGACAGTATCTACGAGCAGTACTTC | CASSLVMGDSIYEQYF
TRBJ2-7 | . | TRBV2 | . | TGTGCCAGCTTAACGGACACCTCCTACGAGCAGTACTTC | CASLTDTSYEQYF
TRBJ2-6 | TRBD1 | TRBV19 | . | TGTGCCAGTGCCGACCTCGGGACAGCTAGCTCTGGGGCCAACGTCCTGACTTTC | CASADLGTASSGANVLTF
TRBJ2-1 | . | TRBV19 | . | TGTGCCAGTAGTAACATAGGGCCAGGGGGGTCCTACAATGAGCAGTTCTTC | CASSNIGPGGSYNEQFF
TRBJ1-1 | . | TRBV5-4 | once | TGTGCCAGCAGCCAACTGACGGGGGATTGGGGCACTGAAGCTTTCTTT | CASSQLTGDWGTEAFF
TRBJ2-7 | TRBD2 | TRBV6-5 | . | TGTGCCAGCAGTGACGCCCCGGGACTAGGGGTGCAGTACTTC | CASSDAPGLGVQYF
TRBJ2-7 | . | TRBV29-1 | . | TGCAGCGTTGAGGGACACTACGAGCAGTACTTC | CSVEGHYEQYF
TRBJ2-1 | TRBD2 | TRBV6-5 | . | TGTGCCAGCAGAGATGGACTAGCGAGTTACAATGAGCAGTTCTTC | CASRDGLASYNEQFF
TRBJ1-2 | . | TRBV27 | . | TGTGCCAGCAGTTTATCGGGGCGGCCGGGTCAGAGTAGCTACACCTTC | CASSLSGRPGQSSYTF
TRBJ1-1 | TRBD1 | TRBV5-1 | . | TGCGCCAGCAGCTTCTATCAGGGGGCTGAAGCTTTCTTT | CASSFYQGAEAFF
TRBJ2-2 | . | TRBV12-5 | few | TGTGCTAGTGGTTTAATGAGGAACACCGGGGAGCTGTTTTTT | CASGLMRNTGELFF
TRBJ2-3 | TRBD2 | TRBV18 | . | TGTGCCAGCTCACCTGTAGCGGGAGCGGGCGATACGCAGTATTTT | CASSPVAGAGDTQYF
TRBJ2-3 | . | TRBV9 | . | TGTGCCAGCAGCGAGGGGGAACCCACAGATACGCAGTATTTT | CASSEGEPTDTQYF
TRBJ1-2 | . | TRBV12-5 | few | TGTGCTAGTGGTTTGGACAGGGTCTTGGGCTACACCTTC | CASGLDRVLGYTF
TRBJ2-7 | TRBD2 | TRBV19 | . | TGTGCCAGTAGTATCCTAGCGGGAGGTTCCACCCACGAGCAGTACTTC | CASSILAGGSTHEQYF
TRBJ2-5 | . | TRBV27 | few | TGTGCCAGCAGTTTATCCGGTACAGTACTTCAAGAGACCCAGTACTTC | CASSLSGTVLQETQYF
TRBJ1-6 | TRBD1 | TRBV5-1 | . | TGCGCCAGCAGCACGTACAGGGGGGATGGTTCACCCCTCCACTTT | CASSTYRGDGSPLHF
TRBJ2-3 | . | TRBV9 | . | TGTGCCTGCAGCGTAGTAGCAGATAGCACAGATACGCAGTATTTT | CACSVVADSTDTQYF
TRBJ2-2 | . | TRBV5-1 | . | TGCGCCAGCAGCTTCAGGGGCACCGGGGAGCTGTTTTTT | CASSFRGTGELFF
TRBJ2-1 | TRBD1 | TRBV7-6 | . | TGTGCCAGCAGCTTAGGGAGACAGGGGAACAATGAGCAGTTCTTC | CASSLGRQGNNEQFF
TRBJ2-2 | . | TRBV5-6 | . | TGTGCCAGCAGCTTGGGGGGGGTCGGGGAGCTGTTTTTT | CASSLGGVGELFF
TRBJ2-7 | . | TRBV7-9 | . | TGTGCCAGCAGCTTCACCGGGAAGACCTACGAGCAGTACTTC | CASSFTGKTYEQYF
TRBJ2-1 | TRBD1 | TRBV5-6 | . | TGTGCCAGCAGCTCCCTGACAGGGGCGGGCAATGAGCAGTTCTTC | CASSSLTGAGNEQFF
TRBJ1-4 | . | TRBV13 | once | TGTGCCAGCAGCCTAGGACGATCGGGGGAATACGAAAAACTGTTTTTT | CASSLGRSGEYEKLFF
TRBJ1-5 | TRBD1 | TRBV15 | . | TGTGCCACCACCAGGGACAGGGGGCTCAATCAGCCCCAGCATTTT | CATTRDRGLNQPQHF
TRBJ2-5 | . | TRBV27 | . | TGTGCCAGCAGTTTAAGGCCTAGCGGGACAGGAGAGACCCAGTACTTC | CASSLRPSGTGETQYF